The 4 T cell receptor beta chains below all came from one sample that was sequenced in a study of CD8+CD57+ T cells in acquired aplastic anemia. Patients chosen for sequencing had CD8+CD57+ cells that had expanded, as shown by flow cytometry. TCR beta VDJ combinations and CDR3 sequences were profiled from genomic DNA. One entry per CDR3 protein, called by TCRdb with MiXCR from the reads. The table has about 180,000 distinct CDR3 sequences, almost 50% seen once; the top ten hold 10% to 15%. What was sequenced was sorted CD4+, CD8+, or CD8+CD57+ T cells (not recorded which) from PBMCs. The receptor set was obtained from a human donor with aplastic anemia.

This clonotype has a count of ten or more. The rearrangement links TRBV19 to TRBJ2-3; 10 bases are a match to TRBD1. The CDR3 extends over 17 amino acids. The ends lost 4 bases at V and 4 bases at J; junction bases unmatched: 11. Germline lookup yields CDR1 LNHDA and CDR2 SQIVND (reference sequence). The CDR3 DNA reads TGTGCCAGTAGTACTCGGCCGGGACAGGGGTCCCCAGATACGCAGTATTTT. It specifies CASSTRPGQGSPDTQYF. Full variable domain (remainder filled in from reference TRBV19 and TRBJ2-3): DGGITQSPKYLFRKEGQNVTLSCEQNLNHDAMYWYRQDPGQGLRLIYYSQIVNDFQKGDIAEGYSVSREKKESFPLTVTSAQKNPTAFYLCASSTRPGQGSPDTQYFGPGTRLTVL.

On this clonotype: Germline is not matched at one junction end, which may reflect a read error. J is TRBJ1-1 and V is TRBV20-1; 7 nucleotides agree with TRBD1. Germline-derived CDR1 and CDR2 are DFQATT and SNEGSKA (reference sequence). The CDR3 extends over 12 amino acids. CDR3 region: CGAHRGGTEAFF. CDR3 in DNA: TGCGGTGCCCACAGGGGAGGGACTGAAGCTTTCTTT.

V and J are TRBV20-1 and TRBJ2-5, with D unclear. V lost 0 bases and J lost 5, with 7 bases in between. Germline assignment: CDR1 DFQATT and CDR2 SNEGSKA (reference sequence). The CDR3 is 12 amino acids. DNA for the CDR3: TGCAGTGCTAGAGATGAAATCGAGACCCAGTACTTC. This codes for CSARDEIETQYF.

Only one count was recorded for this clonotype. V and J are TRBV11-1 and TRBJ2-7; TRBD1 agrees at 7 bases. From germline, CDR1 is SGHAT and CDR2 FQDESV (reference sequence). The CDR3 spans 16 residues. The ends lost 5 bases at V and 0 bases at J; junction bases unmatched: 10. CDR3 bases: TGTGCCAGCAGCCGGTCCGGGACAGCGAGCTCCTACGAGCAGTACTTC. It yields the protein CASSRSGTASSYEQYF.